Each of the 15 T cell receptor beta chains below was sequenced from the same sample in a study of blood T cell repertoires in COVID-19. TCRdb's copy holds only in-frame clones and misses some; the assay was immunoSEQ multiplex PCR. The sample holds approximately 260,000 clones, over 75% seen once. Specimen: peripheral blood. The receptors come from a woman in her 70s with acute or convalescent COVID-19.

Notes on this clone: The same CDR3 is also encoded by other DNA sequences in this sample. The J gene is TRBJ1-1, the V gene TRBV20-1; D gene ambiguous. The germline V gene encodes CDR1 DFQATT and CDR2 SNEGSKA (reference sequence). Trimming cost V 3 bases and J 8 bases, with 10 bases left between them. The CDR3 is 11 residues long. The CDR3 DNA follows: TGCAGTGCTAGGGGTCAGACAGAAGCTTTCTTT. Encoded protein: CSARGQTEAFF.

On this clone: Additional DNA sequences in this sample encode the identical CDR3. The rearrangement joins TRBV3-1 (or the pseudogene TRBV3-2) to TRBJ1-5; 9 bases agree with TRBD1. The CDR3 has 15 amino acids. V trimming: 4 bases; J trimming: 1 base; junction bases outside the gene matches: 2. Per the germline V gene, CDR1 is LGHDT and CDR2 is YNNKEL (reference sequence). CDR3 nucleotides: TGTGCCAGCAGCCCGGGACAGGGCAGCAATCAGCCCCAGCATTTT. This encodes CASSPGQGSNQPQHF.

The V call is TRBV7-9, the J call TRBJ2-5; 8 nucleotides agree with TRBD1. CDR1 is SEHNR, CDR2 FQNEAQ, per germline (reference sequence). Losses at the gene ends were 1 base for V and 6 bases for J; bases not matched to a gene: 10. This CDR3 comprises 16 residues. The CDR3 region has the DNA TGTGCCAGCAGCTTAGGGGGTCAGGGGGCGATGAAGACCCAGTACTTC. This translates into CASSLGGQGAMKTQYF.

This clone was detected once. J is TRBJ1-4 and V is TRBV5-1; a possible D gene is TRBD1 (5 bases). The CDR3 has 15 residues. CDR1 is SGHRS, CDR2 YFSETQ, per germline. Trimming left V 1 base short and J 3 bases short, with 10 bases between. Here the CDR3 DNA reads TGCGCCAGCAGCTTGAACGGGGGGTCTAATGAAAAACTGTTTTTT. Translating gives CASSLNGGSNEKLFF.

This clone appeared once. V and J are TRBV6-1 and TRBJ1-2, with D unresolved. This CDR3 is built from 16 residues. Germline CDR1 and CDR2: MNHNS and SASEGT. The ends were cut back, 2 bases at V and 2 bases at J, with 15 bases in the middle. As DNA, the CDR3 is TGTGCCAGCAGTGAAAGTCCCCGGCGAGGGAACTATGGCTACACCTTC. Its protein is CASSESPRRGNYGYTF.

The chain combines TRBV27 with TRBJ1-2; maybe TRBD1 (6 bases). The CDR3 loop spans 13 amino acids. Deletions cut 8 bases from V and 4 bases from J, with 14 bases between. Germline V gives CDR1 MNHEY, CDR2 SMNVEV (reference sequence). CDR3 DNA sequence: TGTGCCAGCCACTCGACAGGCGGCTATGGCTACACCTTC. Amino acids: CASHSTGGYGYTF.

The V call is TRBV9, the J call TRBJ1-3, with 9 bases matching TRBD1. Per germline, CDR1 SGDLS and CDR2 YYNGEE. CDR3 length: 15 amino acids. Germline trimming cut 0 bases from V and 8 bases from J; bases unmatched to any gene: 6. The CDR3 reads CASSVGNRGQDTIYF. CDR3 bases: TGTGCCAGCAGCGTAGGGAACAGGGGGCAGGACACCATATATTTT. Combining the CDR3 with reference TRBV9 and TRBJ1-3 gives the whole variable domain DSGVTQTPKHLITATGQRVTLRCSPRSGDLSVYWYQQSLDQGLQFLIQYYNGEERAKGNILERFSAQQFPDLHSELNLSSLELGDSALYFCASSVGNRGQDTIYFGEGSWLTVV.

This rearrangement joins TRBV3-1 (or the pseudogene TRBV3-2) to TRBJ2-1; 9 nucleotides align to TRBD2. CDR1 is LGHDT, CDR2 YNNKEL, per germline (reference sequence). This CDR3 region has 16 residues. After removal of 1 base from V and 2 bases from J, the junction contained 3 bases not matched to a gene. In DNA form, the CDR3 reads TGTGCCAGCAGCCAAGCAGGCGGGGGGGCCTACAATGAGCAGTTCTTC. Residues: CASSQAGGGAYNEQFF.

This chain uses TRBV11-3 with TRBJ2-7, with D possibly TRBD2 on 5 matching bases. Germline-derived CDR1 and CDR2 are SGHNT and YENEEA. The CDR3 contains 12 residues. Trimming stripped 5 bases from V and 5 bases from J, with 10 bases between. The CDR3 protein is CASSQGGDEQYF. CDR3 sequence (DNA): TGTGCCAGCAGCCAAGGAGGCGACGAGCAGTACTTC.

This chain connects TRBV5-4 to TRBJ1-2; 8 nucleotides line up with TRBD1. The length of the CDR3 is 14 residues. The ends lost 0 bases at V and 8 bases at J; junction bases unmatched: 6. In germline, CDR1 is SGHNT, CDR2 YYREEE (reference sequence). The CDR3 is CASSLVGRDRGYTF. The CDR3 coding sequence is TGTGCCAGCAGCTTGGTTGGCAGGGACAGGGGCTACACCTTC. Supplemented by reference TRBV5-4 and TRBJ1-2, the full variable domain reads ETGVTQSPTHLIKTRGQQVTLRCSSQSGHNTVSWYQQALGQGPQFIFQYYREEENGRGNFPPRFSGLQFPNYSSELNVNALELDDSALYLCASSLVGRDRGYTFGSGTRLTVV.

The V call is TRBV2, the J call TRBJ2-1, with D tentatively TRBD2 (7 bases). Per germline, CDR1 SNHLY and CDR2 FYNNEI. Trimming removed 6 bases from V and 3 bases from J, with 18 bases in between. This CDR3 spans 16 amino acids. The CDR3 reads CASSGGTLTNYNEQFF. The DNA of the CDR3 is TGTGCCAGCAGCGGGGGGACACTTACCAACTACAATGAGCAGTTCTTC.

CDR3 sequence reads: CASSPHGLAGGGSSGANVLTF. CDR3 nucleotides: TGTGCCAGCAGCCCTCACGGACTAGCGGGGGGCGGGAGTTCTGGGGCCAACGTCCTGACTTTC. V is TRBV7-3 and J is TRBJ2-6; TRBD2 matches at 14 bases. Germline V CDR1 and CDR2: SGHTA, FQGTGA. V was pared by 5 bases and J by 1 base, with 13 bases of the junction left unmatched. The CDR3 is 21 amino acids.

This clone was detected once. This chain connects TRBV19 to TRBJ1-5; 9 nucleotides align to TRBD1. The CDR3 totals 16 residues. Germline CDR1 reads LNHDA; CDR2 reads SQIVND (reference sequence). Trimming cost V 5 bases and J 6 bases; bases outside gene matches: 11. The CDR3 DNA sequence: TGTGCCAGTAGTTTCACAGGGGGCGTGGACGGTCAGCCCCAGCATTTT. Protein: CASSFTGGVDGQPQHF.

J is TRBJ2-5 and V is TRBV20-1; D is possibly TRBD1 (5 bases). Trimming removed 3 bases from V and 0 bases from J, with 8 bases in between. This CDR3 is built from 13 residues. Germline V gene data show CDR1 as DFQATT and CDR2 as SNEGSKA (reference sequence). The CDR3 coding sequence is TGCAGTGCTAGTCCAGGGAACCAAGAGACCCAGTACTTC. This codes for CSASPGNQETQYF.

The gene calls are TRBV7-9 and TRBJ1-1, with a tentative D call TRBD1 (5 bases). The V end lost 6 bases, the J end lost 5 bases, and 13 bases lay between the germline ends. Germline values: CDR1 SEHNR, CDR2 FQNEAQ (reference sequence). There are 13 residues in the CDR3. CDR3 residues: CASRSGQDTEAFF. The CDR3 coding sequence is TGTGCCAGCAGATCAGGGCAGGATACTGAAGCTTTCTTT.